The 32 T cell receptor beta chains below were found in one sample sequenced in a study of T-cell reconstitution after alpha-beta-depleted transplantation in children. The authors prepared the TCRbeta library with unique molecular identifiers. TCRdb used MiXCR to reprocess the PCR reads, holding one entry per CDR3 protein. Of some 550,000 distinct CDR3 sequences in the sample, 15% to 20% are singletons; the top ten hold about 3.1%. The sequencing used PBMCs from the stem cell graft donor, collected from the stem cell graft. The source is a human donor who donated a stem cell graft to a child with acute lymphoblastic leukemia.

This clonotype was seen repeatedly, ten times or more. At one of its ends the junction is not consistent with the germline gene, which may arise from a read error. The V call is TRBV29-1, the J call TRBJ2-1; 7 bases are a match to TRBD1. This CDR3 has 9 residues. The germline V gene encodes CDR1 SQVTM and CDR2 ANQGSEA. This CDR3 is CSVGTESHF. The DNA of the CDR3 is TGCAGCGTGGGGACAGAGTCTCACTTC.

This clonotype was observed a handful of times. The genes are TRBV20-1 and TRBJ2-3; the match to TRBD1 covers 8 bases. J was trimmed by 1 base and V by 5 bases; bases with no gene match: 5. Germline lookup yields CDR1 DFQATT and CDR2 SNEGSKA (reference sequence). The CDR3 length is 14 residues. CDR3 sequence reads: CSARQGLRTDTQYF. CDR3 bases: TGCAGTGCTCGACAGGGGTTACGCACAGATACGCAGTATTTT.

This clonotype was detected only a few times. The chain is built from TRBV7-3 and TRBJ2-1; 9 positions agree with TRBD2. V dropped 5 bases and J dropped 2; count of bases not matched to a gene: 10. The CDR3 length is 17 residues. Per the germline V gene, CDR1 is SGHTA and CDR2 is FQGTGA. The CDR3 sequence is CASSVGRLADAYNEQFF. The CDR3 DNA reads TGTGCCAGCAGCGTTGGGAGACTAGCGGATGCCTACAATGAGCAGTTCTTC. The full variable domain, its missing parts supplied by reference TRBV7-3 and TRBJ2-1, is GAGVSQTPSNKVTEKGKYVELRCDPISGHTALYWYRQSLGQGPEFLIYFQGTGAADDSGLPNDRFFAVRPEGSVSTLKIQRTERGDSAVYLCASSVGRLADAYNEQFFGPGTRLTVL.

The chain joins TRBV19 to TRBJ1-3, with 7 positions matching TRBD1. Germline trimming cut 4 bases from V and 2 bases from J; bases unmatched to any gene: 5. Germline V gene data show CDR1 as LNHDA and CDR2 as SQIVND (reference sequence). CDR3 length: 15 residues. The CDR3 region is CASSTGQSTGNTIYF. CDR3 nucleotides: TGTGCCAGTAGTACGGGACAGTCGACTGGAAACACCATATATTTT.

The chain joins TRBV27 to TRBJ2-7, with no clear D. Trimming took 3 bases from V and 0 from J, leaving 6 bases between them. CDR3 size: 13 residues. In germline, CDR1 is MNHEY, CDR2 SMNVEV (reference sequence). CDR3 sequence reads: CASSFTASYEQYF. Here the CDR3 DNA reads TGTGCCAGCAGTTTCACAGCCTCCTACGAGCAGTACTTC.

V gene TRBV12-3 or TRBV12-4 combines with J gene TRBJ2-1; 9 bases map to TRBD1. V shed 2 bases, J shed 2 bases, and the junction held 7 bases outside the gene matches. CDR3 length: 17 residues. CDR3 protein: CASSLSSGQGPYNEQFF. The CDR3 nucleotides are TGTGCCAGCAGTTTAAGTTCGGGACAGGGTCCCTACAATGAGCAGTTCTTC.

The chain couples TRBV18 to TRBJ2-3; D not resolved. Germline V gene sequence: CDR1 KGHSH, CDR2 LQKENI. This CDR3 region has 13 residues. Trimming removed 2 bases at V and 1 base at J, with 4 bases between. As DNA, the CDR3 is TGTGCCAGCTCACCAGGGCGCACAGATACGCAGTATTTT. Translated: CASSPGRTDTQYF.

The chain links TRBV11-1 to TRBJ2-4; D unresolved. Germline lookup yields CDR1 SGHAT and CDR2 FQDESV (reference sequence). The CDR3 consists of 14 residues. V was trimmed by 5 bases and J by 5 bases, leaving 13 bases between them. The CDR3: CASSPTSVENIQYF. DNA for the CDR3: TGTGCCAGCAGCCCAACTTCGGTAGAAAACATTCAGTACTTC.

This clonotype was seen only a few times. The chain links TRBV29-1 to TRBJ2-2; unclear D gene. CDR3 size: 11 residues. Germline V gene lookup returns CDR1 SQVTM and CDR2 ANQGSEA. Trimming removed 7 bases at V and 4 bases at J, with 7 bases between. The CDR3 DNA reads TGCAGCGCCTTCGGCACCGGGGAGCTGTTTTTT. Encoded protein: CSAFGTGELFF.

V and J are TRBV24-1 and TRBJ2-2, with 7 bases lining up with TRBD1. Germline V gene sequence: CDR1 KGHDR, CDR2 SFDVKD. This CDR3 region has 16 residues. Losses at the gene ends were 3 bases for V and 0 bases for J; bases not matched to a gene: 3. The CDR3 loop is CATSDQGTANTGELFF. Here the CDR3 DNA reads TGTGCCACCAGTGATCAAGGGACAGCGAACACCGGGGAGCTGTTTTTT.

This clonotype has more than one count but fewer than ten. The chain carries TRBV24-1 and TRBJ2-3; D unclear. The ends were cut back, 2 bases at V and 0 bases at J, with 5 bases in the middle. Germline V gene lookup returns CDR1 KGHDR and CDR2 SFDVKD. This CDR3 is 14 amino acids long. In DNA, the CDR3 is TGTGCCACCAGTGATTATGGCAGCACAGATACGCAGTATTTT. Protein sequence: CATSDYGSTDTQYF.

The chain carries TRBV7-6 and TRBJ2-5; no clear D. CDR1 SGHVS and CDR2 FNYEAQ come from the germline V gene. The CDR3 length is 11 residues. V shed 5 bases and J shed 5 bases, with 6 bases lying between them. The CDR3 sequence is CASSMIETQYF. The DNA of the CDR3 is TGTGCCAGCAGCATGATCGAGACCCAGTACTTC.

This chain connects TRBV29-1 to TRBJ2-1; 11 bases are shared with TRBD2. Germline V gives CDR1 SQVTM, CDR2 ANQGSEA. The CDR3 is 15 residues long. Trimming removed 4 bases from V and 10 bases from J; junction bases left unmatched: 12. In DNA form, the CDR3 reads TGCAGCGTTGTTGTAGCGGGAGGGCTCGCTTCCGAGCAGTTCTTC. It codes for CSVVVAGGLASEQFF.

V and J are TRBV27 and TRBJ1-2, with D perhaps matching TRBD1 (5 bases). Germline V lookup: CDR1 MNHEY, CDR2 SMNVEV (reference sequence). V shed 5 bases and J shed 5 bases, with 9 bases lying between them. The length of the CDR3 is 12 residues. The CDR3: CASSMRGYGYTF. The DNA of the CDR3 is TGTGCCAGCAGTATGAGGGGTTATGGCTACACCTTC.

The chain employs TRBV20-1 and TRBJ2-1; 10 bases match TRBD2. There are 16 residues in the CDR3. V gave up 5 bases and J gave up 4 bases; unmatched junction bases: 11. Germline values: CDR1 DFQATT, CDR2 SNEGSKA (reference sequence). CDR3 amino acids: CSAPVTPSGSYNEQFF. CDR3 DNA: TGCAGTGCTCCGGTAACGCCTAGCGGGAGTTACAATGAGCAGTTCTTC.

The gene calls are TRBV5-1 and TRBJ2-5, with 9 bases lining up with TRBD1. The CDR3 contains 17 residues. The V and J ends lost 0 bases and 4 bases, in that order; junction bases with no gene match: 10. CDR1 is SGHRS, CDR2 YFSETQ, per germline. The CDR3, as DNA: TGCGCCAGCAGCTTGGGGGGACAGGGCGTTTTAGGAGAGACCCAGTACTTC. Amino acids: CASSLGGQGVLGETQYF.

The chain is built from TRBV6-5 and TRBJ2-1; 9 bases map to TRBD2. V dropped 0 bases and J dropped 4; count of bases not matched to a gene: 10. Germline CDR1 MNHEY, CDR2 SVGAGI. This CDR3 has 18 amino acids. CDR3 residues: CASSYSGGGRAKYNEQFF. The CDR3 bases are TGTGCCAGCAGTTACTCGGGGGGCGGGAGGGCGAAATACAATGAGCAGTTCTTC.

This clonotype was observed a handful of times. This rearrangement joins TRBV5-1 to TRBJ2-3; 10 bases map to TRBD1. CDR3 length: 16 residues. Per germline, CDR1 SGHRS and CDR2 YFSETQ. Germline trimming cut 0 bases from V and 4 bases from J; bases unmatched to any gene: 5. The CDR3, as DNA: TGCGCCAGCAGCTTGGCCCCGGGACAGGGGCCAGATACGCAGTATTTT. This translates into CASSLAPGQGPDTQYF. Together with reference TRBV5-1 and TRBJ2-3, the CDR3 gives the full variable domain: KAGVTQTPRYLIKTRGQQVTLSCSPISGHRSVSWYQQTPGQGLQFLFEYFSETQRNKGNFPGRFSGRQFSNSRSEMNVSTLELGDSALYLCASSLAPGQGPDTQYFGPGTRLTVL.

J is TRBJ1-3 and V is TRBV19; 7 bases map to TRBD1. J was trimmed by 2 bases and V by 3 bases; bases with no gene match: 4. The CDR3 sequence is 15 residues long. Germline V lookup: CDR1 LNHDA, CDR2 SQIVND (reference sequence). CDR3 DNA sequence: TGTGCCAGTAGTATCAAGGGGGCGGCTGGAAACACCATATATTTT. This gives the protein CASSIKGAAGNTIYF.

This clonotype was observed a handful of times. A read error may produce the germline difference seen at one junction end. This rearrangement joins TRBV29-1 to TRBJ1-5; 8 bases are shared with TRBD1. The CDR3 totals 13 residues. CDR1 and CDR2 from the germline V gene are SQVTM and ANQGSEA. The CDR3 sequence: CSVQDRGSQPQHF. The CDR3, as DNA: TGCAGCGTTCAAGACAGGGGATCGCAGCCCCAGCATTTT.

CDR3: CASSFPGLSTYGYTF. The CDR3 DNA follows: TGCGCCAGCAGCTTCCCGGGACTCTCGACCTATGGCTACACCTTC. The V gene is TRBV5-1, the J gene TRBJ1-2, with D perhaps matching TRBD1 (5 bases). The V gene lost 2 bases and the J gene lost 4 bases, with 15 bases spanning the gap. The CDR3 is 15 residues long. Germline assignment: CDR1 SGHRS and CDR2 YFSETQ.

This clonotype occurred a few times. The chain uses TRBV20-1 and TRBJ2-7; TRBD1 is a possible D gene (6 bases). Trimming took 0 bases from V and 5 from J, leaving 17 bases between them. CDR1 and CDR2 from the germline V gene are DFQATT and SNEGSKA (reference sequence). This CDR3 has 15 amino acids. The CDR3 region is CSARDLSRGPDEQYF. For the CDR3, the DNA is TGCAGTGCTAGAGATCTTAGCAGGGGCCCAGACGAGCAGTACTTC.

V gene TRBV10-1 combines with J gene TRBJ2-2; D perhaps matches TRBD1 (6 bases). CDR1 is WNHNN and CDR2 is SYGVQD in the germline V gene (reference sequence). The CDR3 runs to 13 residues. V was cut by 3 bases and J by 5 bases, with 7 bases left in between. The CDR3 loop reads CASSETGTGELFF. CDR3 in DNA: TGCGCCAGCAGTGAAACAGGGACCGGGGAGCTGTTTTTT.

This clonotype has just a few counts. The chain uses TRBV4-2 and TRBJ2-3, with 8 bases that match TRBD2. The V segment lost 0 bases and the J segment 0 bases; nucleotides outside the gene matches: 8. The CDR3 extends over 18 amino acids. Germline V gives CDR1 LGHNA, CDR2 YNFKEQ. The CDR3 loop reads CASSQDSTSGASTDTQYF. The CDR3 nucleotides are TGTGCCAGCAGCCAAGACAGTACTAGCGGAGCAAGCACAGATACGCAGTATTTT.

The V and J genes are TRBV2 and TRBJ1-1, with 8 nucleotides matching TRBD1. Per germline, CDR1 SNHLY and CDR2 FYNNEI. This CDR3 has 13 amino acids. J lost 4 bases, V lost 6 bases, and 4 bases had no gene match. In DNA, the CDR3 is TGTGCCAGCAGAGGACAGGGTGCCACTGAAGCTTTCTTT. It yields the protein CASRGQGATEAFF. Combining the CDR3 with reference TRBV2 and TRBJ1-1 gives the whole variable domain EPEVTQTPSHQVTQMGQEVILRCVPISNHLYFYWYRQILGQKVEFLVSFYNNEISEKSEIFDDQFSVERPDGSNFTLKIRSTKLEDSAMYFCASRGQGATEAFFGQGTRLTVV.

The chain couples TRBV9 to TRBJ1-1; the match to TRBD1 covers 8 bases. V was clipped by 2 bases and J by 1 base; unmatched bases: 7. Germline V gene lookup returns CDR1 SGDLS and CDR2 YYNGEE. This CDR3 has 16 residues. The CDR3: CASSVDRVSGNTEAFF. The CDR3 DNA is TGTGCCAGCAGCGTGGACAGGGTGAGCGGGAACACTGAAGCTTTCTTT. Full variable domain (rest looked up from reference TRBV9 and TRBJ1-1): DSGVTQTPKHLITATGQRVTLRCSPRSGDLSVYWYQQSLDQGLQFLIQYYNGEERAKGNILERFSAQQFPDLHSELNLSSLELGDSALYFCASSVDRVSGNTEAFFGQGTRLTVV.

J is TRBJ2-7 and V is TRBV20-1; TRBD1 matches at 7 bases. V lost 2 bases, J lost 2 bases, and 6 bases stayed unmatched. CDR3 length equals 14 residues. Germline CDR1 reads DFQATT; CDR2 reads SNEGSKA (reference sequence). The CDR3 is CSARSETGAYEQYF. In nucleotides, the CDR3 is TGCAGTGCTAGATCCGAAACAGGGGCCTACGAGCAGTACTTC.

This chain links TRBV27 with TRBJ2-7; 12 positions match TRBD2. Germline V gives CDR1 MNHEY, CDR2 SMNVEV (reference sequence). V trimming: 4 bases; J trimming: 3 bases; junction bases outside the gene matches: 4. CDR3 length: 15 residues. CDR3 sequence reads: CASSSPTSGSYEQYF. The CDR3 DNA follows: TGTGCCAGCAGTTCCCCGACTAGCGGGAGCTACGAGCAGTACTTC.

The CDR3, as DNA: TGTGCCTGGAAACGGGATGGCGGCACTGAAGCTTTCTTT. Translated, it gives CAWKRDGGTEAFF. The chain recombines TRBV30 with TRBJ1-1; no definite D call. Germline-derived CDR1 and CDR2 are GTSNPN and SVGIG (reference sequence). CDR3 size: 13 residues. Trimming shortened V by 4 bases and J by 4 bases, and 13 bases separated the two germline ends.

CDR3 nucleotide sequence: TGCAGTGCAAGCACCGGGTCCGGACGTAATGAGCAGTTCTTC. Amino acids: CSASTGSGRNEQFF. The chain couples TRBV20-1 to TRBJ2-1; D is uncertain. Germline CDR1 reads DFQATT; CDR2 reads SNEGSKA (reference sequence). The length of the CDR3 is 14 residues. Between the trimmed V and J ends, which lost 6 bases and 7 bases, there was a span of 19 bases.

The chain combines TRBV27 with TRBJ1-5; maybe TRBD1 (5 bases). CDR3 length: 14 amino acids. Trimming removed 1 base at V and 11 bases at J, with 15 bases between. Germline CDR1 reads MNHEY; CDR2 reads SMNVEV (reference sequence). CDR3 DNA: TGTGCCAGCAGTTTATGGGGCCACCGTGGGTCCCAGCATTTT. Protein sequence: CASSLWGHRGSQHF.

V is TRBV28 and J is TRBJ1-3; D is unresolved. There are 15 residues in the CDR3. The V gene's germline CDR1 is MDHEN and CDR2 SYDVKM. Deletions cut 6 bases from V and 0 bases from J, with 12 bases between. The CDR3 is CASSPVVDSGNTIYF. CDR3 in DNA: TGTGCCAGCAGCCCGGTCGTGGACTCTGGAAACACCATATATTTT. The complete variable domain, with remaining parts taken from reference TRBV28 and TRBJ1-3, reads DVKVTQSSRYLVKRTGEKVFLECVQDMDHENMFWYRQDPGLGLRLIYFSYDVKMKEKGDIPEGYSVSREKKERFSLILESASTNQTSMYLCASSPVVDSGNTIYFGEGSWLTVV.